This T cell receptor (beta chain) was sequenced during a study of T cells in women clearing cervical HPV infection (dated by TCRdb to the late 2010s). For context, the study as a whole: The cases were some 25 women with histologically confirmed HPV16-related CIN3 or worse, and 2 of these cases were invasive cancers. Quality controls consisted of five blinded duplicates per group, for a total of 60 or so samples made up of approximately 50 participants and about ten replicates. Among cases, blood sampling came a median of roughly 150 days after lesion detection, with an interquartile range of roughly 90 to 230 days. HLA typing was available for only a few women, so HLA type could not be excluded as a confounder. Blood from cases was collected at the visit where the lesion was first found, while blood from controls was collected once the infection could no longer be detected. The controls were over 20 women whose single incident HPV16 infection cleared within 12 months with no development of precancer or cancer. A median age of about 30 years was observed in cases versus 38 to 45 in controls, and no significant differences in baseline characteristics were found. The exploratory proof-of-principle case-control study was nested within the Guanacaste HPV Natural History Study in Costa Rica and compared TCR repertoires across cervical HPV16 outcomes. Cases were matched to controls by age within five years and by the year the sample was collected. In the parent cohort, approximately 9,400 women aged 18 or older were enrolled in Guanacaste, Costa Rica, during about 1992 to 1995 and were followed for seven years.

The immunoSEQ assay used multiplex PCR to amplify TCR beta CDR3 regions from an average of around 1,200 ng of genomic DNA per sample. To correct primer bias, the assay used a complete synthetic TCR repertoire to set an amplification baseline. The amplicons were sequenced on the Illumina platform. Under the source paper's analysis protocol: Sequence errors were corrected by clustering with frequency ratios and a modified nearest-neighbor algorithm, and the sequences were then analyzed in the immunoSEQ Analyzer using IMGT gene definitions. At each rarefaction depth, TCR richness and evenness were averaged over 20 rarefaction repeats, and samples with fewer sequences than the depth were excluded. Relative abundances of V, D and J genes were compared between groups using Wilcoxon rank sum tests, with FDR correction applied. Blinded duplicates gave an intraclass correlation of about 96% for TCR richness and an average of about 74% across 66 gene segments. The table comes from immuneACCESS by way of TCRdb, which keeps in-frame sequences with V and J called. Part of the clones is missing from these tables; in studies checked, under half for an unresolved V gene and the rest for unknown reasons. The V and J calls and the clone size are those of that table, but D and trimming were determined from the DNA. Per the sample table, the count is approximately 18,000 clones. 3.2% of the sample rests with the top ten.

The paper as a whole reports these results and caveats: Because the number of T cells in each sample was unknown, differences in richness could reflect differing T-cell content rather than repertoire biology. Whether associations preceded infection or resulted from infection could not be shown with the cross-sectional design, and effector/memory subsets and HPV-specific T cells were not isolated. By combining richness with V gene abundances, random forest classifiers separated cases from controls with an estimated AUC of 0.83. Across sequencing depths, CIN3+ cases showed significantly higher TCR repertoire richness than controls, but evenness did not differ between the groups.

Every participant had a single incident cervical HPV16 infection, and women with prevalent HPV16 infections were excluded. Cervical HPV DNA was detected with MY09/MY11 PCR, and genotyping was done with dot-blot hybridization. Roughly 16 mL of heparinized blood were centrifuged, and the buffy coat was split into aliquots, frozen at -30 degrees C, and then kept at -80 degrees C. QIAGEN kits were used to extract genomic DNA from the buffy coat specimens. To note about this clone: Its antigen is unknown.

The sequenced sample was blood buffy coat. The receptor's source is a woman between 18 and 69 years old with a cervical HPV16 infection that either progressed to CIN3+ or cleared (not recorded which).

CDR3 DNA (partial): TGCGCCAGCAGCGTTACGGGACAGGGCGAGACC. The translation is CASSVTGQGET. The full CDR3 protein is CASSVTGQGETQYF. Recombination joined TRBV5-1 with TRBJ2-5, and TRBD1 matches 9 of the central bases. The sequenced fragment ends 3 residues before the CDR3 boundary, so the rest is inferred from the germline J gene. For CDR1 and CDR2, the germline V gene lists SGHRS and YFSETQ. Trimming accounts for 4 bases at V and 5 bases at J, while the number of junction bases matched to no gene is 6. From the cysteine up to the phenylalanine, the CDR3 has a length of 14 residues. The 33 bases shown cover part of the CDR3, and their frame starts at base 1.